This TCR beta chain was profiled in a study of T cell responses to AZD1222 COVID-19 vaccine. Sequencing used immunoSEQ multiplex PCR; TCRdb keeps in-frame clones, though not all of them. This sample carries about 140,000 clones, about 92% of them seen once, and the ten largest clones take roughly 3.1%. Per germline, CDR1 PRHDT and CDR2 FYEKMQ (reference sequence). Trimming took off 5 bases at V and 8 bases at J, with 15 bases between the two ends. The CDR3 is made up of 13 amino acids. The rearrangement joins TRBV13 to TRBJ1-2; D remains unclear. Here the sequenced sample was peripheral blood, taken on day 0 of AZD1222 vaccination. The source is an adult in good health. CDR3 loop: CASSLDREEGYTF. CDR3 DNA sequence: TGTGCCAGCAGCCTGGACCGGGAGGAGGGCTACACCTTC.